This T cell receptor (beta chain) was sequenced for a study of blood T cell repertoires in COVID-19. Background on the study: Sources were T cells, B-cell-depleted T cells, or PBMCs; the material itself was cDNA or gDNA.

The age range of participants was about 18 to 95 years, with residence in around 22 US areas. Cohort assignment relied on participant-reported clinical history. This CDR3 is built from 13 residues. J was trimmed by 5 bases and V by 6 bases; bases with no gene match: 3. Germline-derived CDR1 and CDR2 are ENHRY and SYGVKD. Authors' analysis steps: Cell counts per sample came from amplifying reference gene primers. Profiling relied on immunoSEQ multiplex PCR, and the TCRdb table lists in-frame clones only, not all of them. For V, J and clone size, that table is used; D and trimming come from the DNA. The data hold about 370,000 clones, with just over 90% observed a single time.

The sample taken for sequencing was PBMCs or T cells enriched from blood (not recorded which). This sequence joins TRBV10-3 and TRBJ2-1, with 8 positions matching TRBD1. The sequence was obtained from a woman aged 40 to 50 who had been exposed to COVID-19. The CDR3 DNA reads as TGTGCCATCAGGGGGGACAGGAACAATGAGCAGTTCTTC. It specifies CAIRGDRNNEQFF.